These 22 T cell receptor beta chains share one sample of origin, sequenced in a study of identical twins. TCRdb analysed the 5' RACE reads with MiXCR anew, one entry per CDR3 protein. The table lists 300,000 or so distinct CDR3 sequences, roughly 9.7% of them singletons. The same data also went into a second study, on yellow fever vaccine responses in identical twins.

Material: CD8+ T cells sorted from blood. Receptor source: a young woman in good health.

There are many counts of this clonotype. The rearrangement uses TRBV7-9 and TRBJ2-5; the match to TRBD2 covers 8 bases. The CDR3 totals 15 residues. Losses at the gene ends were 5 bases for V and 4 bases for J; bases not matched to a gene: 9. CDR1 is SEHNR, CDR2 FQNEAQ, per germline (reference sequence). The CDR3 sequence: CASSRINLAGETQYF. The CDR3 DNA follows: TGTGCCAGCAGCCGTATAAATCTAGCGGGAGAGACCCAGTACTTC.

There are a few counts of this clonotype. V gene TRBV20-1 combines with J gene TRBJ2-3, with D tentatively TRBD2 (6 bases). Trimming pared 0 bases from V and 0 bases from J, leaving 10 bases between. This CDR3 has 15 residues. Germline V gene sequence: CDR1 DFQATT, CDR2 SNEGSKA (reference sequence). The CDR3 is CSAREASASTDTQYF. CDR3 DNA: TGCAGTGCTAGAGAGGCTAGCGCTAGCACAGATACGCAGTATTTT.

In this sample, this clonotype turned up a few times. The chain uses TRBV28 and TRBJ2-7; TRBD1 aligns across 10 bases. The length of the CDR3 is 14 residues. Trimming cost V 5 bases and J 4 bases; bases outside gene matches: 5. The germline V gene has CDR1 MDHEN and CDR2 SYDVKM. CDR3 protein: CASSTGQGRYEQYF. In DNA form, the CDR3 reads TGTGCCAGCAGTACGGGACAGGGGAGGTACGAGCAGTACTTC. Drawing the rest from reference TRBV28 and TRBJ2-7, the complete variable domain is DVKVTQSSRYLVKRTGEKVFLECVQDMDHENMFWYRQDPGLGLRLIYFSYDVKMKEKGDIPEGYSVSREKKERFSLILESASTNQTSMYLCASSTGQGRYEQYFGPGTRLTVT.

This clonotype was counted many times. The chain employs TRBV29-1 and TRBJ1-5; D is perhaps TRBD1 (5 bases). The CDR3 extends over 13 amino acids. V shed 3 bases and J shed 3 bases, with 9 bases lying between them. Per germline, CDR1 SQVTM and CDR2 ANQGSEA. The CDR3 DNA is TGCAGCGTTGACGGGGGTTTCAATCAGCCCCAGCATTTT. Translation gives CSVDGGFNQPQHF. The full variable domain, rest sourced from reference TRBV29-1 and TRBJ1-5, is SAVISQKPSRDICQRGTSLTIQCQVDSQVTMMFWYRQQPGQSLTLIATANQGSEATYESGFVIDKFPISRPNLTFSTLTVSNMSPEDSSIYLCSVDGGFNQPQHFGDGTRLSIL.

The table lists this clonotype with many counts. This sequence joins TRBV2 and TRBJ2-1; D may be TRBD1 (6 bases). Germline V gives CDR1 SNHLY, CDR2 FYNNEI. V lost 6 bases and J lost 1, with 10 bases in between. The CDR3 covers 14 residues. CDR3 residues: CASSGTGSYNEQFF. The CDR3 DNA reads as TGTGCCAGCAGCGGCACAGGGTCCTACAATGAGCAGTTCTTC.

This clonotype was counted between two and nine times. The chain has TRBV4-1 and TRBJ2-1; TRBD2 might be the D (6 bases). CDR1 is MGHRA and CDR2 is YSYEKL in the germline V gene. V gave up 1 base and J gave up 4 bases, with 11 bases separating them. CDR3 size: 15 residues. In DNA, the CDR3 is TGCGCCAGCAGCCAAGGACTAGTGATATACAATGAGCAGTTCTTC. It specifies CASSQGLVIYNEQFF.

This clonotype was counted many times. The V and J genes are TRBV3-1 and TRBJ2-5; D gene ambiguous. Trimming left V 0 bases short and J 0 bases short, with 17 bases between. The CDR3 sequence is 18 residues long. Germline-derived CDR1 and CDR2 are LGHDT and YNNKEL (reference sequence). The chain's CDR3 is CASSQDPWARNYQETQYF. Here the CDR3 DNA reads TGTGCCAGCAGCCAAGACCCCTGGGCGAGAAACTACCAAGAGACCCAGTACTTC.

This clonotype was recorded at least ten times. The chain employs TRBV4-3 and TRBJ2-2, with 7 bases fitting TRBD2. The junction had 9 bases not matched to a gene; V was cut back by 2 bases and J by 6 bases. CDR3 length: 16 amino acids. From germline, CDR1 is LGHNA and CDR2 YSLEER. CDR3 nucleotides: TGCGCCAGCAGCCAACGCCCGGGACTAATAGCCGGGGAGCTGTTTTTT. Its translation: CASSQRPGLIAGELFF.

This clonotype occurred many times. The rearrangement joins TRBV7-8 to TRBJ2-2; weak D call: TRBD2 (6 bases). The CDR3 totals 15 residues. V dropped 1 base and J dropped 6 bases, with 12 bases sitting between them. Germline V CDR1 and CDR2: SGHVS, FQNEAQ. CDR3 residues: CASSLESEGAGELFF. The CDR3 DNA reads TGTGCCAGCAGCTTAGAGTCGGAGGGCGCCGGGGAGCTGTTTTTT.

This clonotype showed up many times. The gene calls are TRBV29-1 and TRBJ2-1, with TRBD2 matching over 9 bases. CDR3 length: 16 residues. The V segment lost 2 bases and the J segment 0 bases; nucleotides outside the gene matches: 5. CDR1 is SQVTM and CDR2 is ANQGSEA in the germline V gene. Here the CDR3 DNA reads TGCAGCGTTGAATGGAGCGGGGGGAGCTCCTACAATGAGCAGTTCTTC. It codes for CSVEWSGGSSYNEQFF.

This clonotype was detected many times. The CDR3 DNA reads as TGCGCCAGCAGCCCCGGGACTACCTCGACCGGGGAGCTGTTTTTT. Protein product: CASSPGTTSTGELFF. V usage is TRBV5-1 and J usage is TRBJ2-2; 7 bases agree with TRBD2. The CDR3 spans 15 residues. V gave up 4 bases and J gave up 5 bases; unmatched junction bases: 8. Per germline, CDR1 SGHRS and CDR2 YFSETQ. The full variable domain, rest sourced from reference TRBV5-1 and TRBJ2-2, is KAGVTQTPRYLIKTRGQQVTLSCSPISGHRSVSWYQQTPGQGLQFLFEYFSETQRNKGNFPGRFSGRQFSNSRSEMNVSTLELGDSALYLCASSPGTTSTGELFFGEGSRLTVL.

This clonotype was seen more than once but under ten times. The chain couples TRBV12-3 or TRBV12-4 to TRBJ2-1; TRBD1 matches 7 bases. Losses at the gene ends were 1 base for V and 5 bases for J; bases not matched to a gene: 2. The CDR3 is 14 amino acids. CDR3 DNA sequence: TGTGCCAGCAGTTTAGGAACAGGGGACAATGAGCAGTTCTTC. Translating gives CASSLGTGDNEQFF.

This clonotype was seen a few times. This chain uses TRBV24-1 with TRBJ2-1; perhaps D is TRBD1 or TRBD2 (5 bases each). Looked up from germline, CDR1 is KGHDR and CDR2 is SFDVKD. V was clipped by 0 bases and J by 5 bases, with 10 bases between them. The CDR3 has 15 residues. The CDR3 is CATSDLQRGHNEQFF. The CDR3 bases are TGTGCCACCAGTGATTTGCAAAGGGGACACAATGAGCAGTTCTTC.

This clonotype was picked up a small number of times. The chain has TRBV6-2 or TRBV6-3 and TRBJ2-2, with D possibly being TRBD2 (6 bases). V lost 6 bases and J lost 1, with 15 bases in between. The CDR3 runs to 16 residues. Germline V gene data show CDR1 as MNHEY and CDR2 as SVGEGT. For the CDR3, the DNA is TGTGCCAGCAGCCCCACGGGCGGGGTGAACACCGGGGAGCTGTTTTTT. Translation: CASSPTGGVNTGELFF.

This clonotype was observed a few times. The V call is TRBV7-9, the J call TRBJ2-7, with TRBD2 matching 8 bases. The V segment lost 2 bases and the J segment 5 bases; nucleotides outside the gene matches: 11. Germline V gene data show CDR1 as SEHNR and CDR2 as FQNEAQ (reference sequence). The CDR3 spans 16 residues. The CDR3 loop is CASSLISSGSGNEQYF. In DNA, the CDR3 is TGTGCCAGCAGCTTAATCTCAAGCGGGAGTGGCAACGAGCAGTACTTC.

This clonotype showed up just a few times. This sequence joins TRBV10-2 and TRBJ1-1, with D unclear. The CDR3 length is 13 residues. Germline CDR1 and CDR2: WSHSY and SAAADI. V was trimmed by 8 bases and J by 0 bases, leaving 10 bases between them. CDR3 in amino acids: CASRSALNTEAFF. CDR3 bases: TGCGCCAGCCGGTCGGCTTTGAACACTGAAGCTTTCTTT.

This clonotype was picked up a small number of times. The CDR3 DNA reads as TGTGCCAGCAGCCCAAGGGGGTCCCATGAGCAGTTCTTC. Translating it yields CASSPRGSHEQFF. The V gene is TRBV11-2, the J gene TRBJ2-1, with a weak D call TRBD1 (6 bases). V lost 5 bases and J lost 8, with 13 bases in between. The germline CDR1 and CDR2 sequences are SGHAT and FQNNGV. This CDR3 region has 13 residues.

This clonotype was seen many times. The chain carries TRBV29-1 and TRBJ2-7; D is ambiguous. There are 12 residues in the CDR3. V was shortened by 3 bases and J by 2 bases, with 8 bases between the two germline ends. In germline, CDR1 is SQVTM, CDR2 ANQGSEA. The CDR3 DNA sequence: TGCAGCGTTGAGGGCCTAGCCTACGAGCAGTACTTC. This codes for CSVEGLAYEQYF.

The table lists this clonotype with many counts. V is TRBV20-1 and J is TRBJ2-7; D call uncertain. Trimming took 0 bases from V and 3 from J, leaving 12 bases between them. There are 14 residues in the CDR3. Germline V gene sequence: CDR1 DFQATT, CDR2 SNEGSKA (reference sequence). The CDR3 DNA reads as TGCAGTGCTAGAGATACAGAGACCCACTACGAGCAGTACTTC. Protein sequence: CSARDTETHYEQYF.

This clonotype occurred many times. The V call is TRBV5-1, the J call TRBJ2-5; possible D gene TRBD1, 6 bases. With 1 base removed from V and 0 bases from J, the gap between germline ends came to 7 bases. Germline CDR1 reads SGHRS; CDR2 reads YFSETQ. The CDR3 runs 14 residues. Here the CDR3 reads CASSLQGYQETQYF. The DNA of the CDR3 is TGCGCCAGCAGCTTGCAGGGGTACCAAGAGACCCAGTACTTC.

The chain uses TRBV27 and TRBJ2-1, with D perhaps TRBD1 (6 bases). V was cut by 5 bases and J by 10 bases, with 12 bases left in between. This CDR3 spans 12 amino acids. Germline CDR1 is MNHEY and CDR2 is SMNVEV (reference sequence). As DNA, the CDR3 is TGTGCCAGCAGTCTTACAGGGAGAGAGCAGTTCTTC. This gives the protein CASSLTGREQFF.

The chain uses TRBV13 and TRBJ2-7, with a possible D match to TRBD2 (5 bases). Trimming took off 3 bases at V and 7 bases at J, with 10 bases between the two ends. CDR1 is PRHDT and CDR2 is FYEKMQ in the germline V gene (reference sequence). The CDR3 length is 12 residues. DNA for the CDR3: TGTGCCAGCAGCTTCGAGCGGAGAGAGCAGTACTTC. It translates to CASSFERREQYF.